The clone carrying this T cell receptor (beta chain) came up a few times. What it binds is not known. Sequencing used immunoSEQ multiplex PCR; TCRdb keeps in-frame clones, though not all of them. The sample yields some 330,000 clones, 75% to 90% seen once. This specimen belongs to a study of cytomegalovirus exposure and HLA in healthy donors. Study-level points and caveats: In vitro assays verified that three CMV-associated chains recognized CMV antigens specifically. The TCR clusters that emerged in the first cohort tended, a later analysis found, to co-occur in the roughly 110 validation repertoires.

CDR1 SGHDN and CDR2 FVKESK come from the germline V gene. There are 14 residues in the CDR3. Between the trimmed V and J ends, which lost 1 base and 5 bases, there was a span of 12 bases. The sample consisted of PBMCs. The chain employs TRBV14 and TRBJ2-7; D might be TRBD2 (5 bases). This TCR came from a woman aged 18 to 35 in good health and CMV-seronegative. CDR3 loop: CASSQGRRRDEQYF. CDR3 nucleotide sequence: TGTGCCAGCAGCCAAGGGAGGAGGCGGGACGAGCAGTACTTC.